The TCR beta chain under discussion was sequenced for a study of blood T cells in healthy people across ages. This clonotype was counted between two and nine times. One junction end does not reproduce the germline sequence, and a read error may be involved. PCR was performed a second time for roughly 6 to 12 cycles using a sample-barcoded 5' primer and a J-beta primer mix. TCRdb itself ran the 5' RACE reads through MiXCR, one entry per CDR3 protein. The table has about 1.6 million distinct CDR3 sequences, almost 35% seen once. Germline CDR1 DFQATT, CDR2 SNEGSKA (reference sequence). CDR3 length: 13 residues.

Sequenced sample: blood. The chain links TRBV20-1 to TRBJ2-7; TRBD2 agrees at 7 bases. The TCR comes from a woman aged 25 to 39 in good health. CDR3 region: CSASSGTYYEPYF. The CDR3 DNA reads TGCAGTGCTTCCAGCGGGACCTACTACGAGCCGTACTTC.